This TCR beta chain derives from a study of T cell changes during pregnancy in multiple sclerosis. This clone was recorded only once. The length of the CDR3 is 19 residues. CDR1 and CDR2 (germline): WNHNN, SYGVQD (reference sequence). With 0 bases clipped from V and 1 base from J, the junction kept 11 bases outside the gene matches. Sequenced by immunoSEQ multiplex PCR; TCRdb stores in-frame clones only, minus some. Among 60,000 to 65,000 clones listed, 90% were seen once. The specimen comprised peripheral blood, sampled in the second trimester of pregnancy. This TCR was recovered from a female donor in good health, enrolled as a control in a pregnancy study. The chain combines TRBV10-1 with TRBJ2-5, with 10 bases lining up with TRBD2. CDR3 bases: TGCGCCAGCAGTGAGTCGAATGTTAGGACTAGCGGAAGCCAAGAGACCCAGTACTTC. This translates into CASSESNVRTSGSQETQYF.